One and the same sample provided the 19 T cell receptor beta chains below, sequenced in a study of T cells after yellow fever vaccination. TCRdb called the 5' RACE reads again in MiXCR, with one record for every CDR3 protein. The table lists around 340,000 distinct CDR3 sequences, around 13% of them singletons. Sequencing used CD4+ T cells sorted from PBMCs, obtained 15 days after the yellow fever booster vaccination. The receptors derive from a man aged 18-30 years who received the YFV17D yellow fever vaccine.

This clonotype was seen more than once but under ten times. This chain uses TRBV5-1 with TRBJ1-1, with D tentatively TRBD1 (6 bases). This CDR3 spans 16 amino acids. The germline V and J ends were trimmed by 0 bases and 2 bases, with 14 bases remaining between them. CDR1 is SGHRS and CDR2 is YFSETQ in the germline V gene. In DNA, the CDR3 is TGCGCCAGCAGCTTGGAGTTAACCGGGGGCAACACTGAAGCTTTCTTT. Protein sequence: CASSLELTGGNTEAFF.

The chain joins TRBV7-9 to TRBJ2-3, with TRBD2 as a possible D gene (6 bases). CDR3 length equals 15 residues. Per germline, CDR1 SEHNR and CDR2 FQNEAQ (reference sequence). Trimming shortened V by 6 bases and J by 5 bases, and 18 bases separated the two germline ends. The CDR3 DNA reads as TGTGCCAGCAGACCAAGCTTAATGGGGGGAGATACGCAGTATTTT. Protein sequence: CASRPSLMGGDTQYF.

The CDR3 region has the DNA TGTGCCAGCAGCGGCAGGGCGTCAGGTGGCTACACCTTC. Its protein product is CASSGRASGGYTF. The chain joins TRBV9 to TRBJ1-2; D may be TRBD1 (5 bases). V lost 3 bases and J lost 7, with 13 bases in between. Germline loops: CDR1 SGDLS, CDR2 YYNGEE. This CDR3 comprises 13 residues.

Only a few counts were recorded for this clonotype. This chain links TRBV24-1 with TRBJ1-5; the D gene is possibly TRBD1 (6 bases). This CDR3 has 17 residues. The germline gives CDR1 KGHDR, CDR2 SFDVKD. Between the trimmed V and J ends, which lost 5 bases and 2 bases, there was a span of 18 bases. The CDR3 loop reads CATSGGAKDSRNQPQHF. CDR3 nucleotide sequence: TGTGCCACCAGTGGAGGTGCTAAGGACAGCCGCAATCAGCCCCAGCATTTT.

The rearrangement links TRBV6-5 to TRBJ2-5, with D possibly matching TRBD2 (5 bases). CDR1 and CDR2 from the germline V gene are MNHEY and SVGAGI. CDR3 length equals 12 residues. Trimming stripped 6 bases from V and 5 bases from J, with 10 bases between. CDR3 in amino acids: CASRGSGETQYF. The CDR3 DNA sequence: TGTGCCAGCAGGGGGAGTGGTGAGACCCAGTACTTC.

The J gene is TRBJ2-7, the V gene TRBV20-1, with a weak D call TRBD1 (5 bases). Germline V gene sequence: CDR1 DFQATT, CDR2 SNEGSKA (reference sequence). There are 12 residues in the CDR3. Trimming removed 0 bases at V and 7 bases at J, with 10 bases between. CDR3: CSARDMKGEQYF. In nucleotides, the CDR3 is TGCAGTGCTAGAGATATGAAGGGGGAGCAGTACTTC.

This clonotype occurred many times. This sequence joins TRBV7-9 and TRBJ2-3; TRBD2 matches at 8 bases. This CDR3 has 15 residues. Germline V gives CDR1 SEHNR, CDR2 FQNEAQ (reference sequence). V gave up 6 bases and J gave up 2 bases; unmatched junction bases: 7. DNA of the CDR3: TGTGCCAGCAGTTCCCCGGGGGGGAACACAGATACGCAGTATTTT. Translating gives CASSSPGGNTDTQYF.

This clonotype has just a few counts. The chain couples TRBV20-1 to TRBJ1-4; tentative D call: TRBD1 (5 bases). The CDR3 extends over 11 amino acids. Looked up from germline, CDR1 is DFQATT and CDR2 is SNEGSKA (reference sequence). V lost 6 bases and J lost 7, with 9 bases in between. CDR3 region: CSAGRGEKLFF. The CDR3 nucleotides are TGCAGTGCCGGAAGGGGTGAAAAACTGTTTTTT.

This clonotype appeared many times. This chain uses TRBV28 with TRBJ2-2; D assignment may be TRBD1 or TRBD2 (6 bases each). The CDR3 contains 15 residues. Germline CDR1 MDHEN, CDR2 SYDVKM. V lost 2 bases and J lost 2, with 9 bases in between. The CDR3 region is CASSLGGHNTGELFF. CDR3 nucleotides: TGTGCCAGCAGTTTAGGGGGGCATAACACCGGGGAGCTGTTTTTT.

This clonotype showed up just a few times. The CDR3 loop is CASAILAGGSKNIQYF. The CDR3 nucleotides are TGTGCCAGCGCCATATTGGCGGGGGGCTCCAAAAACATTCAGTACTTC. This chain joins TRBV6-2 or TRBV6-3 and TRBJ2-4, with 8 bases matching TRBD2. Per germline, CDR1 MNHEY and CDR2 SVGEGT. After removal of 8 bases from V and 2 bases from J, the junction contained 11 bases not matched to a gene. The CDR3 length is 16 residues.

This clonotype was seen more than once but under ten times. The genes are TRBV6-5 and TRBJ1-2, with D maybe TRBD1 (5 bases). Between the trimmed V and J ends, which lost 0 bases and 8 bases, there was a span of 13 bases. Germline CDR1 reads MNHEY; CDR2 reads SVGAGI. The CDR3 spans 14 residues. The CDR3 is CASSYSREGGGYTF. The CDR3 DNA reads as TGTGCCAGCAGTTACTCCAGGGAGGGTGGCGGCTACACCTTC.

This clonotype was counted between two and nine times. The rearrangement joins TRBV18 to TRBJ2-3, with no clear D. The CDR3 extends over 12 amino acids. The V end was cut by 2 bases, the J end by 5 bases, with 5 bases between. CDR1 KGHSH and CDR2 LQKENI come from the germline V gene. The CDR3 DNA is TGTGCCAGCTCACCAATGGAAGATACGCAGTATTTT. It yields the protein CASSPMEDTQYF.

This clonotype occurred a few times. J is TRBJ2-1 and V is TRBV7-6; 10 bases are a match to TRBD2. The CDR3 consists of 15 residues. V shed 5 bases and J 6 bases; nucleotides not matched to a gene: 7. CDR1 is SGHVS, CDR2 FNYEAQ, per germline. CDR3 bases: TGTGCCAGCAGCCAACTAGCGGGGATGGTCAATGAGCAGTTCTTC. Protein product: CASSQLAGMVNEQFF.

This clonotype has ten or more counts. This chain uses TRBV14 with TRBJ2-1, with D uncertain. Per germline, CDR1 SGHDN and CDR2 FVKESK. V was shortened by 5 bases and J by 2 bases, with 1 base between the two germline ends. The CDR3 has 11 amino acids. DNA for the CDR3: TGTGCCAGCAGCACCTACAATGAGCAGTTCTTC. Its translation: CASSTYNEQFF.

This clonotype was counted between two and nine times. J is TRBJ1-1 and V is TRBV7-9; weak D call: TRBD1 (5 bases). Trimming stripped 3 bases from V and 8 bases from J, with 13 bases between. Germline V lookup: CDR1 SEHNR, CDR2 FQNEAQ (reference sequence). This CDR3 spans 13 amino acids. CDR3 loop: CASSLSGAREAFF. DNA of the CDR3: TGTGCCAGCAGCTTGAGCGGGGCTCGGGAAGCTTTCTTT.

The sample holds a few counts of this clonotype. The V gene is TRBV23-1, the J gene TRBJ2-1; 8 bases map to TRBD2. TRBV23-1 is an open reading frame, and its role is uncertain. The trim removed 5 bases at V and 5 bases at J, leaving 8 bases unmatched. CDR3 length: 15 residues. CDR3 sequence (DNA): TGCGCCAGCAGTTGCGGGGGGCCTACCAACAATGAGCAGTTCTTC. Its protein is CASSCGGPTNNEQFF.

The table lists this clonotype with a few counts. This sequence joins TRBV6-5 and TRBJ2-2, with 10 positions matching TRBD1. The CDR3 is 13 residues long. Germline CDR1 MNHEY, CDR2 SVGAGI. V was pared by 8 bases and J by 7 bases, with 4 bases of the junction left unmatched. The CDR3 sequence: CASDRGLGGELFF. The CDR3 coding sequence is TGTGCCAGCGACAGGGGGCTGGGCGGGGAGCTGTTTTTT.

V gene TRBV10-3 combines with J gene TRBJ2-2; 8 nucleotides line up with TRBD1. CDR1 is ENHRY, CDR2 SYGVKD, per germline. The CDR3 contains 16 residues. With 3 bases clipped from V and 1 base from J, the junction kept 4 bases outside the gene matches. In DNA form, the CDR3 reads TGTGCCATCAGTGAAGCCGGGACAGGGAACACCGGGGAGCTGTTTTTT. Its translation is CAISEAGTGNTGELFF.

This clonotype showed up just a few times. This chain connects TRBV6-2 or TRBV6-3 to TRBJ1-5; perhaps TRBD1 as D (6 bases). Germline CDR1 and CDR2: MNHEY and SVGEGT. The CDR3 spans 14 residues. The V end lost 4 bases, the J end lost 6 bases, and 13 bases lay between the germline ends. In DNA form, the CDR3 reads TGTGCCAGCAGTTTCGTGGGGGGCGGTCAGCCCCAGCATTTT. Translation: CASSFVGGGQPQHF.